The 31 T cell receptor beta chains in this list originate from one sample, sequenced in a study of blood T cell repertoires in COVID-19. Assay used: immunoSEQ multiplex PCR; TCRdb lists only in-frame clones, some missing. There are tens of thousands of clones in the sample; 90% occur only once, and 4.5% to 5.5% lies in the top ten. The material sequenced was peripheral blood. The receptors stem from a human donor in a cohort sampled during active COVID-19.

J is TRBJ2-7 and V is TRBV28; 7 positions agree with TRBD2. Germline V gene sequence: CDR1 MDHEN, CDR2 SYDVKM. V shed 3 bases, J shed 2 bases, and the junction held 10 bases outside the gene matches. The CDR3 has 16 amino acids. The CDR3 loop reads CASSFLTSAAPYEQYF. In DNA form, the CDR3 reads TGTGCCAGCAGTTTCCTAACTAGCGCGGCTCCCTACGAGCAGTACTTC.

This clone was counted only a few times. V and J are TRBV6-5 and TRBJ2-5; D might be TRBD2 (6 bases). The V gene's germline CDR1 is MNHEY and CDR2 SVGAGI. This CDR3 spans 13 amino acids. The ends were cut back, 7 bases at V and 4 bases at J, with 13 bases in the middle. CDR3 sequence: CASTNGGVETQYF. The CDR3 coding sequence is TGTGCCAGCACCAACGGAGGGGTAGAGACCCAGTACTTC.

This clone was detected only a few times. CDR3 sequence reads: CASSHRQSNQPQHF. The DNA for the CDR3 is TGCGCCAGCAGCCACCGACAGAGCAATCAGCCCCAGCATTTT. The chain recombines TRBV4-1 with TRBJ1-5; perhaps TRBD1 as D (5 bases). Trimming pared 3 bases from V and 1 base from J, leaving 7 bases between. This CDR3 comprises 14 residues. The germline V gene encodes CDR1 MGHRA and CDR2 YSYEKL.

This rearrangement joins TRBV7-2 to TRBJ1-1; D uncertain. V was shortened by 1 base and J by 2 bases, with 17 bases between the two germline ends. CDR1 is SGHTA, CDR2 FQGNSA, per germline. The CDR3 extends over 17 amino acids. CDR3 sequence (DNA): TGTGCCAGCAGCTTAGTGGGTTTAGGCCAGACAAACACTGAAGCTTTCTTT. Amino acid sequence: CASSLVGLGQTNTEAFF.

This chain joins TRBV19 and TRBJ1-2; 9 bases map to TRBD1. Germline V gives CDR1 LNHDA, CDR2 SQIVND (reference sequence). Trimming took 6 bases from V and 4 from J; bases not matched to a gene: 6. The CDR3 is 14 residues long. CDR3 nucleotides: TGTGCCAGTAGCCCTGGACAGGGGTTCTATGGCTACACCTTC. This gives the protein CASSPGQGFYGYTF.

In DNA, the CDR3 is TGTGCCAGCAGTTACCGGCAGGGAGGGAATCAGCCCCAGCATTTT. Translated, it gives CASSYRQGGNQPQHF. V is TRBV6-5 and J is TRBJ1-5; D is possibly TRBD1 (5 bases). This CDR3 spans 15 amino acids. Trimming shortened V by 2 bases and J by 4 bases, and 12 bases separated the two germline ends. From germline, CDR1 is MNHEY and CDR2 SVGAGI.

The chain is built from TRBV6-5 and TRBJ2-7; maybe TRBD2 (6 bases). Germline values: CDR1 MNHEY, CDR2 SVGAGI. CDR3 length equals 14 residues. Trimming removed 0 bases at V and 6 bases at J, with 12 bases between. The CDR3 spells CASSYSRGSSEQYF. The CDR3 region has the DNA TGTGCCAGCAGTTACTCGCGGGGTTCGTCCGAGCAGTACTTC.

This chain connects TRBV21-1 to TRBJ1-5. TRBV21-1 is annotated as a pseudogene. This CDR3 is built from 14 residues. CDR3 coding DNA: TGTGCCAGCAGCAAAGTGGGAGGTCTTAGGTCCCAGCATTTT. Protein product: CASSKVGGLRSQHF.

J is TRBJ1-1 and V is TRBV5-8, with D perhaps TRBD1 (5 bases). The germline CDR1 and CDR2 sequences are SGHTS and YDEGEE. The CDR3 covers 14 residues. The germline V and J ends were trimmed by 4 bases and 0 bases, with 10 bases remaining between them. CDR3 sequence: CASSRGVLNTEAFF. DNA for the CDR3: TGTGCCAGCAGCCGGGGGGTGTTGAACACTGAAGCTTTCTTT.

The rearrangement uses TRBV4-1 and TRBJ2-3, with TRBD2 identical over 9 bases. The CDR3 has 19 amino acids. With 0 bases clipped from V and 3 bases from J, the junction kept 13 bases outside the gene matches. Looked up from germline, CDR1 is MGHRA and CDR2 is YSYEKL. The CDR3 sequence is CASSQEIPIAGVSTDTQYF. The CDR3 DNA follows: TGCGCCAGCAGCCAAGAAATCCCGATAGCGGGAGTTTCTACAGATACGCAGTATTTT.

The J gene is TRBJ2-7, the V gene TRBV28, with 9 bases aligning to TRBD2. Germline V gives CDR1 MDHEN, CDR2 SYDVKM. The CDR3 runs to 15 residues. V shed 8 bases, J shed 4 bases, and the junction held 12 bases outside the gene matches. In DNA, the CDR3 is TGTGCCAGCTTTTCCTCGGGACTAGCTTTTTACGAGCAGTACTTC. It specifies CASFSSGLAFYEQYF. The full variable domain, with the rest looked up from reference TRBV28 and TRBJ2-7, is DVKVTQSSRYLVKRTGEKVFLECVQDMDHENMFWYRQDPGLGLRLIYFSYDVKMKEKGDIPEGYSVSREKKERFSLILESASTNQTSMYLCASFSSGLAFYEQYFGPGTRLTVT.

This chain uses TRBV29-1 with TRBJ2-7; D perhaps matches TRBD2 (5 bases). This CDR3 comprises 14 residues. V dropped 6 bases and J dropped 7 bases, with 22 bases sitting between them. Germline CDR1 is SQVTM and CDR2 is ANQGSEA. CDR3 DNA: TGCAGCGTCGCGGGCGGTAGTGGTTTAAAGGAGCAGTACTTC. Residues: CSVAGGSGLKEQYF.

This chain uses TRBV7-9 with TRBJ1-1; D remains ambiguous. Trimming removed 1 base from V and 3 bases from J, with 6 bases in between. Germline CDR1 SEHNR, CDR2 FQNEAQ (reference sequence). CDR3 size: 13 residues. The CDR3 DNA reads as TGTGCCAGCAGCTTAGACGCAGACACTGAAGCTTTCTTT. Translation: CASSLDADTEAFF.

The chain has TRBV2 and TRBJ2-7, with 7 bases fitting TRBD1. V was pared by 7 bases and J by 0 bases, with 9 bases of the junction left unmatched. The CDR3 is made up of 15 amino acids. Germline V gene data show CDR1 as SNHLY and CDR2 as FYNNEI. CDR3 amino acids: CASMGQLTFSYEQYF. The CDR3 coding sequence is TGTGCCAGCATGGGACAGTTGACGTTCTCCTACGAGCAGTACTTC.

The genes are TRBV10-2 and TRBJ2-7; 12 bases line up with TRBD1. Germline CDR1 WSHSY, CDR2 SAAADI. V dropped 0 bases and J dropped 4; count of bases not matched to a gene: 10. The CDR3 contains 18 residues. In DNA, the CDR3 is TGCGCCAGCAGTGAGTCGACTCGGGACAGGGGGCGCCCATACGAGCAGTACTTC. Protein: CASSESTRDRGRPYEQYF.

This chain connects TRBV5-6 to TRBJ2-1; possible D gene TRBD1, 5 bases. CDR1 is SGHDT, CDR2 YYEEEE, per germline. CDR3 length: 14 residues. Trimming removed 4 bases from V and 5 bases from J, with 13 bases in between. The CDR3 nucleotides are TGTGCCAGCAGCCCGAATTTGGGGCACAATGAGCAGTTCTTC. It codes for CASSPNLGHNEQFF. Complete variable domain (other parts from reference TRBV5-6 and TRBJ2-1): DAGVTQSPTHLIKTRGQQVTLRCSPKSGHDTVSWYQQALGQGPQFIFQYYEEEERQRGNFPDRFSGHQFPNYSSELNVNALLLGDSALYLCASSPNLGHNEQFFGPGTRLTVL.

V and J are TRBV11-2 and TRBJ2-1; 10 bases fit TRBD2. The CDR3 is made up of 16 amino acids. CDR1 is SGHAT and CDR2 is FQNNGV in the germline V gene. V was clipped by 5 bases and J by 7 bases; unmatched bases: 11. CDR3 DNA: TGTGCCAGCAGCCCCGAGCTAGCGGGAGAGGTAAATGAGCAGTTCTTC. Protein sequence: CASSPELAGEVNEQFF.

The V call is TRBV9, the J call TRBJ1-4, with 8 bases aligning to TRBD1. CDR3 length: 16 amino acids. The germline gives CDR1 SGDLS, CDR2 YYNGEE. J gave up 1 base and V 3 bases, and 5 bases lay outside the gene matches. The CDR3: CASSGGTGGTNEKLFF. The DNA of the CDR3 is TGTGCCAGCAGCGGGGGTACAGGGGGAACTAATGAAAAACTGTTTTTT.

This clone was seen a few times. The chain carries TRBV28 and TRBJ1-5; 8 bases line up with TRBD1. The V and J ends lost 2 bases and 9 bases, in that order; junction bases with no gene match: 12. The CDR3 extends over 16 amino acids. Germline CDR1 is MDHEN and CDR2 is SYDVKM. The CDR3 nucleotides read TGTGCCAGCAGTTTACTCCAGGGGGCCATGGTACGGCCCCAGCATTTT. This sequence encodes CASSLLQGAMVRPQHF.

The J gene is TRBJ1-2, the V gene TRBV28; TRBD1 might be the D (6 bases). The CDR3 contains 12 residues. CDR1 is MDHEN, CDR2 SYDVKM, per germline. V shed 9 bases and J shed 8 bases, with 16 bases lying between them. The CDR3 is CASLTGKGGYTF. CDR3 DNA: TGTGCCAGTTTAACAGGGAAAGGCGGCTACACCTTC.

The V gene is TRBV6-5, the J gene TRBJ2-5; 9 positions agree with TRBD2. CDR1 and CDR2 from the germline V gene are MNHEY and SVGAGI. V was clipped by 6 bases and J by 5 bases; unmatched bases: 4. This CDR3 comprises 13 residues. CDR3 protein: CASRAGGPETQYF. The CDR3 coding sequence is TGTGCCAGCAGGGCGGGAGGGCCGGAGACCCAGTACTTC.

The gene calls are TRBV5-1 and TRBJ2-3, with 7 positions matching TRBD2. The germline V gene encodes CDR1 SGHRS and CDR2 YFSETQ. The CDR3 length is 14 residues. With V trimmed by 5 bases and J by 5 bases, 8 bases remained unmatched. For the CDR3, the DNA is TGCGCCAGCAGGAGGGGAGGGACCCAAGATACGCAGTATTTT. Its translation: CASRRGGTQDTQYF.

V usage is TRBV7-6 and J usage is TRBJ2-3; TRBD2 matches 15 bases. After removal of 6 bases from V and 3 bases from J, the junction contained 7 bases not matched to a gene. The germline CDR1 and CDR2 sequences are SGHVS and FNYEAQ. The CDR3 consists of 17 residues. CDR3 nucleotide sequence: TGTGCCAGCAGTGGGACTAGCGGGAGGTTAAGGACAGATACGCAGTATTTT. Translation: CASSGTSGRLRTDTQYF. Full variable domain (remainder filled in from reference TRBV7-6 and TRBJ2-3): GAGVSQSPRYKVTKRGQDVALRCDPISGHVSLYWYRQALGQGPEFLTYFNYEAQQDKSGLPNDRFSAERPEGSISTLTIQRTEQRDSAMYRCASSGTSGRLRTDTQYFGPGTRLTVL.

V usage is TRBV7-6 and J usage is TRBJ1-3; a possible D gene is TRBD1 (6 bases). Germline V CDR1 and CDR2: SGHVS, FNYEAQ. V lost 0 bases to trimming and J lost 4 bases, with 7 bases between them. CDR3 size: 14 residues. DNA of the CDR3: TGTGCCAGCAGCTTAGCCCAGGGGGGAAACACCATATATTTT. It specifies CASSLAQGGNTIYF. Using reference TRBV7-6 and TRBJ1-3 for the parts outside the CDR3, the full variable domain is GAGVSQSPRYKVTKRGQDVALRCDPISGHVSLYWYRQALGQGPEFLTYFNYEAQQDKSGLPNDRFSAERPEGSISTLTIQRTEQRDSAMYRCASSLAQGGNTIYFGEGSWLTVV.

This chain uses TRBV28 with TRBJ1-2; D not certain. The CDR3 runs 13 residues. The germline V and J ends were trimmed by 6 bases and 4 bases, with 12 bases remaining between them. The germline V gene encodes CDR1 MDHEN and CDR2 SYDVKM. CDR3 residues: CASRPGVGYGYTF. As DNA, the CDR3 is TGTGCCAGCAGACCCGGGGTAGGCTATGGCTACACCTTC.

The CDR3 coding sequence is TGTGCCAGCAGTTCTACAGTATCCTATGGCTACACCTTC. Protein product: CASSSTVSYGYTF. V and J are TRBV28 and TRBJ1-2; D gene ambiguous. V was pared by 4 bases and J by 4 bases, with 10 bases between. From germline, CDR1 is MDHEN and CDR2 SYDVKM. This CDR3 has 13 amino acids.

CDR3 nucleotide sequence: TGTGCCAGCAGCCAAGTTTCGAGAGAGCAGTACTTC. Translated, it gives CASSQVSREQYF. The genes are TRBV3-1 (or the pseudogene TRBV3-2) and TRBJ2-7, with D hard to call. The CDR3 sequence is 12 residues long. The V gene lost 1 base and the J gene lost 7 bases, with 8 bases spanning the gap. CDR1 LGHDT and CDR2 YNNKEL come from the germline V gene (reference sequence).

This chain uses TRBV7-9 with TRBJ2-1; 9 nucleotides agree with TRBD2. Per the germline V gene, CDR1 is SEHNR and CDR2 is FQNEAQ (reference sequence). V trimming: 5 bases; J trimming: 4 bases; junction bases outside the gene matches: 12. The CDR3 has 17 residues. As DNA, the CDR3 is TGTGCCAGCAGCCTAGGGGGGGCTAGCGGGACGTACAATGAGCAGTTCTTC. It yields the protein CASSLGGASGTYNEQFF. Combining the CDR3 with reference TRBV7-9 and TRBJ2-1 gives the whole variable domain DTGVSQNPRHKITKRGQNVTFRCDPISEHNRLYWYRQTLGQGPEFLTYFQNEAQLEKSRLLSDRFSAERPKGSFSTLEIQRTEQGDSAMYLCASSLGGASGTYNEQFFGPGTRLTVL.

The chain is built from TRBV6-1 and TRBJ2-1; 7 positions match TRBD2. V was pared by 2 bases and J by 4 bases, with 8 bases of the junction left unmatched. From germline, CDR1 is MNHNS and CDR2 SASEGT. This CDR3 has 16 residues. As DNA, the CDR3 is TGTGCCAGCAGTGAAATTAAGGGCGGGAGATACAATGAGCAGTTCTTC. Residues: CASSEIKGGRYNEQFF.

The chain has TRBV6-1 and TRBJ1-2; TRBD1 might be the D (5 bases). This CDR3 contains 16 residues. V lost 1 base, J lost 4 bases, and 16 bases lay in between. Germline CDR1 and CDR2: MNHNS and SASEGT. CDR3: CASSEVVGRASYGYTF. In nucleotides, the CDR3 is TGTGCCAGCAGTGAAGTGGTGGGCAGGGCCTCCTATGGCTACACCTTC.

The chain is built from TRBV27 and TRBJ2-5; 10 bases match TRBD2. From germline, CDR1 is MNHEY and CDR2 SMNVEV (reference sequence). V lost 2 bases, J lost 6 bases, and 12 bases stayed unmatched. The length of the CDR3 is 17 residues. CDR3 sequence: CASSLVIAGGKRKTQYF. The CDR3, as DNA: TGTGCCAGCAGTTTAGTAATAGCGGGAGGCAAACGGAAGACCCAGTACTTC.